The 7 T cell receptor beta chains listed next were all sequenced from one sample in a study of cytomegalovirus exposure and HLA in healthy donors. The PCR had 60 Vbeta and 13 Jbeta primers. Assay: immunoSEQ multiplex PCR; the TCRdb copy retains only in-frame clones and omits some. The sample holds around 200,000 clones, about 80% seen once. The sample taken for sequencing was PBMCs. These receptors were obtained from a man under 40 in good health and CMV-seronegative.

CDR3 protein: CASSSRWTGLYTIYF. DNA for the CDR3: TGTGCCAGCAGTTCACGGTGGACAGGGCTGTACACCATATATTTT. The V gene is TRBV2, the J gene TRBJ1-3; 8 nucleotides agree with TRBD1. Germline V CDR1 and CDR2: SNHLY, FYNNEI. The V segment lost 5 bases and the J segment 8 bases; nucleotides outside the gene matches: 11. The CDR3 runs to 15 residues.

This clone has only a few counts. This chain links TRBV27 with TRBJ1-6; 9 bases align to TRBD1. Trimming at V came to 3 bases and at J to 14 bases, leaving 20 bases not matched to a gene. The CDR3 length is 18 residues. Germline V gene data show CDR1 as MNHEY and CDR2 as SMNVEV (reference sequence). For the CDR3, the DNA is TGTGCCAGCAGTTTTTTGGGACAGGGTGAAATGGGGAATTCGGCCCTCCACTTT. It encodes CASSFLGQGEMGNSALHF.

This chain connects TRBV9 to TRBJ1-2; no clear D. The CDR3 is made up of 16 amino acids. The germline V and J ends were trimmed by 4 bases and 3 bases, with 19 bases remaining between them. Germline-derived CDR1 and CDR2 are SGDLS and YYNGEE. The CDR3 nucleotides are TGTGCCAGCAGCCCCGGGAGGCTGGTCCGCGACTATGGCTACACCTTC. As protein: CASSPGRLVRDYGYTF.

J is TRBJ1-5 and V is TRBV6-1; D remains unclear. This CDR3 comprises 13 residues. The germline V and J ends were trimmed by 5 bases and 4 bases, with 9 bases remaining between them. Germline-derived CDR1 and CDR2 are MNHNS and SASEGT. The DNA for the CDR3 is TGTGCCAGCAGTCCTACAGTGAATCAGCCCCAGCATTTT. Protein: CASSPTVNQPQHF.

The CDR3 is CASSSSGSPRLGANVLTF. The DNA of the CDR3 is TGTGCCAGCAGCTCTAGCGGGAGCCCCCGTCTCGGGGCCAACGTCCTGACTTTC. The chain employs TRBV5-6 and TRBJ2-6; 10 nucleotides agree with TRBD2. The CDR3 has 18 residues. The germline CDR1 and CDR2 sequences are SGHDT and YYEEEE. V lost 3 bases, J lost 4 bases, and 10 bases stayed unmatched.

The V call is TRBV30, the J call TRBJ1-6; TRBD1 matches at 9 bases. Germline trimming cut 2 bases from V and 7 bases from J; bases unmatched to any gene: 9. Germline-derived CDR1 and CDR2 are GTSNPN and SVGIG (reference sequence). There are 16 residues in the CDR3. The CDR3 bases are TGTGCCTGGAGTTCCCCCGGGACAGGGCGCAATTCACCCCTCCACTTT. It translates to CAWSSPGTGRNSPLHF.

The chain couples TRBV25-1 to TRBJ2-2; the match to TRBD1 covers 9 bases. This CDR3 contains 14 residues. J was trimmed by 8 bases and V by 8 bases; bases with no gene match: 9. In germline, CDR1 is MGHDK, CDR2 SYGVNS. In DNA form, the CDR3 reads TGTGCCAGCCGGGGACAGGGTAGGGCGGGGGAGCTGTTTTTT. It specifies CASRGQGRAGELFF.